These 24 T cell receptor beta chains came from one sample sequenced in a study of tissue T cells after allogeneic stem cell transplantation. Data came from immunoSEQ multiplex PCR; TCRdb stores just in-frame clones and leaves some out. This sample has around 590 clones, with 80% found just once. The starting material was ileal tissue, obtained at autopsy. Source of these receptors: a female patient between 18 and 50 years old with steroid-refractory graft-versus-host disease after an allogeneic stem cell transplant. The graft donor may be the source of some T cells.

The chain couples TRBV7-9 to TRBJ1-4, with D unclear. Trimming shortened V by 2 bases and J by 10 bases, and 11 bases separated the two germline ends. The CDR3 loop spans 13 amino acids. Germline CDR1 SEHNR, CDR2 FQNEAQ (reference sequence). CDR3 region: CASSLLGSGKLFF. In nucleotides, the CDR3 is TGTGCCAGCAGCTTACTGGGCTCTGGAAAACTGTTTTTT.

The gene calls are TRBV4-1 and TRBJ1-5; unclear D gene. This CDR3 has 15 amino acids. CDR1 and CDR2 (germline): MGHRA, YSYEKL. The V and J ends lost 4 bases and 6 bases respectively, with 16 bases between them. The CDR3 region is CASSLLGVGGQPQHF. CDR3 DNA sequence: TGCGCCAGCAGCCTCCTCGGGGTGGGAGGTCAGCCCCAGCATTTT.

This clone was recorded a few times. The chain combines TRBV5-1 with TRBJ1-6; a weak D match, TRBD1 (5 bases). V was shortened by 2 bases and J by 9 bases, with 15 bases between the two germline ends. The CDR3 contains 15 residues. The germline CDR1 and CDR2 sequences are SGHRS and YFSETQ. The CDR3 bases are TGCGCCAGCAGCTTTCTTGGGGTGGGGGTTTCACCCCTCCACTTT. It specifies CASSFLGVGVSPLHF.

The gene calls are TRBV7-9 and TRBJ2-3; D is perhaps TRBD2 (5 bases). The V end was cut by 8 bases, the J end by 3 bases, with 18 bases between. Germline CDR1 is SEHNR and CDR2 is FQNEAQ (reference sequence). CDR3 length equals 15 residues. CDR3 region: CASFGNEGGTDTQYF. The CDR3 region has the DNA TGTGCCAGCTTTGGCAATGAGGGTGGGACAGATACGCAGTATTTT.

The J gene is TRBJ2-1, the V gene TRBV19; D call uncertain. The CDR3 is made up of 14 amino acids. CDR1 is LNHDA and CDR2 is SQIVND in the germline V gene (reference sequence). Trimming took off 4 bases at V and 8 bases at J, with 15 bases between the two ends. CDR3 amino acids: CASSKSGRIYEQFF. Here the CDR3 DNA reads TGTGCCAGTAGTAAGTCAGGTAGGATCTATGAGCAGTTCTTC. The full variable domain, with the rest looked up from reference TRBV19 and TRBJ2-1, is DGGITQSPKYLFRKEGQNVTLSCEQNLNHDAMYWYRQDPGQGLRLIYYSQIVNDFQKGDIAEGYSVSREKKESFPLTVTSAQKNPTAFYLCASSKSGRIYEQFFGPGTRLTVL.

The genes are TRBV3-1 (or the pseudogene TRBV3-2) and TRBJ1-5; no clear D gene. The V end lost 0 bases, the J end lost 6 bases, and 6 bases lay between the germline ends. Germline V gives CDR1 LGHDT, CDR2 YNNKEL (reference sequence). This CDR3 spans 13 amino acids. CDR3 nucleotides: TGTGCCAGCAGCCAAGAAACCGGTCAGCCCCAGCATTTT. Amino acid sequence: CASSQETGQPQHF.

The chain links TRBV7-3 to TRBJ1-2, with D possibly matching TRBD1 (5 bases). Trimming shortened V by 5 bases and J by 3 bases, and 16 bases separated the two germline ends. Germline loops: CDR1 SGHTA, CDR2 FQGTGA. The CDR3 has 15 residues. In nucleotides, the CDR3 is TGTGCCAGCAGCCTTACCTCGACAGCCCACTATGGCTACACCTTC. Translated: CASSLTSTAHYGYTF.

The chain recombines TRBV19 with TRBJ2-1; D perhaps matches TRBD2 (5 bases). From germline, CDR1 is LNHDA and CDR2 SQIVND (reference sequence). CDR3 length: 14 amino acids. V lost 3 bases and J 7 bases, leaving 13 bases between the germline ends. In nucleotides, the CDR3 is TGTGCCAGTAGTATTCGGGCGCGCGGGAATGAGCAGTTCTTC. Translation gives CASSIRARGNEQFF. The full variable domain, in which reference TRBV19 and TRBJ2-1 provide the parts outside the CDR3, is DGGITQSPKYLFRKEGQNVTLSCEQNLNHDAMYWYRQDPGQGLRLIYYSQIVNDFQKGDIAEGYSVSREKKESFPLTVTSAQKNPTAFYLCASSIRARGNEQFFGPGTRLTVL.

V and J are TRBV7-9 and TRBJ2-5; a possible D gene is TRBD2 (6 bases). Germline V gives CDR1 SEHNR, CDR2 FQNEAQ (reference sequence). Trimming cost V 4 bases and J 2 bases, with 11 bases left between them. This CDR3 spans 14 amino acids. The CDR3 DNA reads TGTGCCAGCAGCTCCTGGCGGGAACAAGAGACCCAGTACTTC. It is translated as CASSSWREQETQYF.

The genes are TRBV10-3 and TRBJ1-1, with D unresolved. Trimming removed 4 bases from V and 2 bases from J, with 11 bases in between. The CDR3 covers 14 residues. Germline assignment: CDR1 ENHRY and CDR2 SYGVKD. In nucleotides, the CDR3 is TGTGCCATCAGTGGTGTTCGACCAAACACTGAAGCTTTCTTT. This encodes CAISGVRPNTEAFF.

The chain uses TRBV6-5 and TRBJ2-5; TRBD2 might be the D (5 bases). Germline loops: CDR1 MNHEY, CDR2 SVGAGI. This CDR3 has 12 amino acids. With 2 bases removed from V and 4 bases from J, the gap between germline ends came to 5 bases. CDR3 amino acids: CASSYAGETQYF. As DNA, the CDR3 is TGTGCCAGCAGTTACGCGGGAGAGACCCAGTACTTC.

V and J are TRBV28 and TRBJ1-1; D gene unclear. The CDR3 contains 16 residues. The V end was cut by 6 bases, the J end by 0 bases, with 17 bases between. The V gene's germline CDR1 is MDHEN and CDR2 SYDVKM. The CDR3 nucleotides are TGTGCCAGCAGCCCCCACCCGTGGCAGCTGAACACTGAAGCTTTCTTT. Its translation: CASSPHPWQLNTEAFF.

The chain recombines TRBV19 with TRBJ2-1, with 9 bases that match TRBD1. The CDR3 spans 15 residues. Germline CDR1 and CDR2: LNHDA and SQIVND (reference sequence). J lost 6 bases, V lost 5 bases, and 8 bases had no gene match. In DNA, the CDR3 is TGTGCCAGTAGTTTCCGGGACAGGGATTTCAATGAGCAGTTCTTC. Encoded protein: CASSFRDRDFNEQFF. Looking up the rest from reference TRBV19 and TRBJ2-1 gives the full variable domain: DGGITQSPKYLFRKEGQNVTLSCEQNLNHDAMYWYRQDPGQGLRLIYYSQIVNDFQKGDIAEGYSVSREKKESFPLTVTSAQKNPTAFYLCASSFRDRDFNEQFFGPGTRLTVL.

The rearrangement links TRBV13 to TRBJ2-2; no reliable D call. The CDR3 contains 13 residues. Germline V gives CDR1 PRHDT, CDR2 FYEKMQ (reference sequence). Trimming stripped 2 bases from V and 9 bases from J, with 10 bases between. In nucleotides, the CDR3 is TGTGCCAGCAGCTTACTATTTTCACGGGAGCTGTTTTTT. Its protein is CASSLLFSRELFF.

In this sample, this clone is hyperexpanded. This chain joins TRBV24-1 and TRBJ2-7; 9 positions agree with TRBD1. CDR1 is KGHDR and CDR2 is SFDVKD in the germline V gene. The CDR3 spans 13 residues. V was pared by 10 bases and J by 0 bases, with 3 bases of the junction left unmatched. The CDR3 loop reads CATWDRASYEQYF. CDR3 bases: TGTGCCACTTGGGACAGGGCCTCCTACGAGCAGTACTTC.

Written as DNA, the CDR3 is TGCGCCAGCAGCCAAGATAAACAGAACACTGAAGCTTTCTTT. Its protein product is CASSQDKQNTEAFF. This chain joins TRBV4-1 and TRBJ1-1; D call uncertain. From germline, CDR1 is MGHRA and CDR2 YSYEKL. The CDR3 loop spans 14 amino acids. The V gene lost 0 bases and the J gene lost 1 base, with 6 bases spanning the gap.

CDR3 DNA sequence: TGTGCCAGCTCTGACAGGGGGCCCTATAATTCACCCCTCCACTTT. Translating gives CASSDRGPYNSPLHF. The rearrangement links TRBV19 to TRBJ1-6; 10 nucleotides line up with TRBD1. Unmatched junction bases numbered 4, after V lost 9 bases and J lost 2 bases. CDR1 is LNHDA, CDR2 SQIVND, per germline (reference sequence). The CDR3 has 15 amino acids.

This sequence joins TRBV6-5 and TRBJ1-5, with D perhaps matching TRBD1 (6 bases). V was cut by 0 bases and J by 7 bases, with 10 bases left in between. From germline, CDR1 is MNHEY and CDR2 SVGAGI. The CDR3 totals 14 residues. CDR3 DNA: TGTGCCAGCAGTTACTCGGACAGCCGGCAGCCCCAGCATTTT. Translating it yields CASSYSDSRQPQHF.

This chain's CDR3 is CASSILGLETQYF. CDR3 DNA sequence: TGTGCCAGTAGTATTTTGGGACTAGAGACCCAGTACTTC. The chain is built from TRBV19 and TRBJ2-5; tentatively, D is TRBD2 (6 bases). The CDR3 covers 13 residues. The V and J ends lost 3 bases and 4 bases respectively, with 9 bases between them. CDR1 and CDR2 (germline): LNHDA, SQIVND (reference sequence).

J is TRBJ2-4 and V is TRBV5-4; either TRBD1 or TRBD2 may fit D (6 bases each). Germline values: CDR1 SGHNT, CDR2 YYREEE (reference sequence). V lost 2 bases and J lost 0, with 12 bases in between. The CDR3 runs to 16 residues. CDR3 sequence reads: CASSFGGGLAKNIQYF. CDR3 sequence (DNA): TGTGCCAGCAGCTTCGGAGGGGGGTTAGCCAAAAACATTCAGTACTTC.

The table lists this clone with a count of one. The gene calls are TRBV4-2 and TRBJ2-1, with D possibly matching TRBD2 (5 bases). This CDR3 comprises 17 residues. Germline V gene lookup returns CDR1 LGHNA and CDR2 YNFKEQ. V lost 1 base, J lost 1 base, and 14 bases lay in between. The CDR3 DNA is TGTGCCAGCAGCCAAGGAGAACTAGGCCGGTCCTACAATGAGCAGTTCTTC. Translating it yields CASSQGELGRSYNEQFF.

The V and J genes are TRBV9 and TRBJ2-5, with 9 bases lining up with TRBD2. There are 16 residues in the CDR3. V trimming: 0 bases; J trimming: 5 bases; junction bases outside the gene matches: 8. CDR1 and CDR2 from the germline V gene are SGDLS and YYNGEE. CDR3 DNA: TGTGCCAGCAGCGTAGGGTTGCGGGGGGGCCTGGAGACCCAGTACTTC. Amino acid sequence: CASSVGLRGGLETQYF.

The V call is TRBV5-4, the J call TRBJ1-3, with 7 bases lining up with TRBD1. From germline, CDR1 is SGHNT and CDR2 YYREEE (reference sequence). V gave up 0 bases and J gave up 7 bases; unmatched junction bases: 4. The CDR3 totals 14 residues. Here the CDR3 DNA reads TGTGCCAGCAGCTTGGGACAGGGAGTTAACACCATATATTTT. Its protein is CASSLGQGVNTIYF.

V gene TRBV28 combines with J gene TRBJ1-5; 7 nucleotides match TRBD1. Germline V lookup: CDR1 MDHEN, CDR2 SYDVKM. CDR3 length: 16 amino acids. J was trimmed by 0 bases and V by 5 bases; bases with no gene match: 7. DNA for the CDR3: TGTGCCAGCAGTGCCTGGGACAGCTATAGCAATCAGCCCCAGCATTTT. It encodes CASSAWDSYSNQPQHF.